This TCR beta chain was recorded in a study of cytomegalovirus exposure and HLA in healthy donors. The CDR3 totals 15 residues. Losses at the gene ends were 6 bases for V and 9 bases for J; bases not matched to a gene: 10. Germline V gene lookup returns CDR1 SGHTA and CDR2 FQGNSA. In the PCR, 60 Vbeta and 13 Jbeta primers were used. The assay was immunoSEQ multiplex PCR, and TCRdb's table has in-frame clones only and misses some. The repertoire has about 170,000 clones, around four fifths of them found once; the top ten carry roughly 3%. The V gene is TRBV7-2, the J gene TRBJ2-1; 11 bases fit TRBD2. This receptor was identified in a female donor in good health and CMV-seronegative. Sequenced sample: PBMCs. CDR3 nucleotides: TGTGCCAGCAGTCTACTAGCGGGGGAATTCGGTGAGCAGTTCTTC. This encodes CASSLLAGEFGEQFF.